This record concerns one T cell receptor beta chain sequence. The sample holds a few counts of this clonotype. Its antigen remains unidentified. The germline gene is not matched at one end of the junction; a read error may be the cause. The library came from multiplex PCR. Sequencing was performed on an Illumina HiSeq 4000. iRepertoire HTBI primers and Arm-PCR amplification of CDR3 regions were used to construct TCR beta libraries. Before sequencing, the PCR products underwent gel purification. The original methods were these. Across samples, some 62 TRBV and 15 or so TRBJ segments were identified and used for gene usage analysis of CDR3 amino acid clonotypes. COPE and FqMerger were used to merge the filtered high-quality paired reads into contigs. BLAST was used to align contigs to IMGT TRBV, TRBD and TRBJ reference genes, with CDR3 defined following IMGT. Clonotypes above 0.1% frequency were classified as highly expanded clones. Repertoire diversity was measured by Shannon entropy, and V-J evenness by the Gini coefficient. Clonotypes shared by more than one individual were considered public. TCRdb trimmed the raw reads at Q25, called clones with MiXCR and kept productive beta chains. Duplicate CDR3 protein sequences are folded into a single record with the most common DNA and genes. These V and J calls rely on TCRdb rather than the paper's analysis. The sample has fewer than 650,000 distinct CDR3 sequences on record, about 16% of them singletons. The top ten clones comprise approximately 12% of the sample.

This sample stems from a study of regulatory T cells in long-lasting Graves disease (dated by TCRdb to the early 2020s). Context from the whole study: Patients with newly diagnosed Graves' disease had been on antithyroid drugs for under 3 months. Peripheral blood TCR sequencing and RNA sequencing compared persistent Graves' disease patients with newly diagnosed Graves' disease patients. The study was conducted in China and was registered as a clinical trial. TCR sequencing covered 13 persistent and roughly 20 newly diagnosed Graves' disease patients, approximately 33 samples in total. What the authors observed across the whole study: As a limitation, the authors acknowledged that the small sample size may reduce accuracy. Patients with persistent disease shared more public clonotypes (around 3,000) than newly diagnosed patients did (nearly 1,000). Because the primary lesion, thyroid tissue, could not be accessed, the study looked at peripheral blood alone. Compared with newly diagnosed patients, persistent Graves' disease patients had lower TCR Shannon entropy and fewer highly expanded clones, which suggests clonal expansion. Sequencing and analysis were restricted to the TCR beta chain. Persistent disease showed preferential use of TRBV28, TRBJ1-2 and TRBJ2-5, whereas newly diagnosed disease favored TRBV20-1 and TRBJ2-1.

The germline V gene specifies SQVTM as CDR1 and ANQGSEA as CDR2. The CDR3 holds 15 amino acids from the cysteine to the phenylalanine. The entry retains the CDR3 DNA only, 45 bases that are in frame from base 1. The intended sense of this specimen's time point label: newly diagnosed GD, antithyroid drugs for less than 3 months. For both TCR sequencing and RNA sequencing, RNA was extracted from PBMCs using TRIzol. Graves' disease was diagnosed according to American Thyroid Association guidelines. Patients for the study were recruited at an endocrinology department in Xi'an, China. Each patient gave roughly 10 milliliters of peripheral blood, collected in an EDTA anticoagulant tube. PBMCs were isolated by Ficoll Paque Plus density gradient separation without further T cell sorting. An Agilent 2100 Bioanalyzer and agarose gel were used to check RNA quality, and a NanoDrop 2000 was used to measure RNA concentration.

This same sample was also taken into another study, of T cells in Graves' hyperthyroidism and ophthalmopathy. As that second study puts it: Stable Graves' hyperthyroidism was defined as no progression to ophthalmopathy during 18 months of follow-up. Hyperthyroidism patients were aged 18 to 65 years and newly diagnosed, with disease duration of less than 2 months. Exclusion was applied to patients with uncontrolled infections, other autoimmune diseases, pregnancy or lactation. Diagnoses were based on clinical symptoms, serum thyroxine and TRAb, thyroid ultrasound and orbital computed tomography. A first-round RT-PCR of the TCR CDR3 used the HTBI primer set with the Qiagen OneStep RT-PCR kit. Most expanded thyroid clonotypes (frequency above 0.001) were also detected in blood, suggesting blood repertoires may reflect thyroid immune responses. In cross-validation, a model built on a 13 V-J signature told ophthalmopathy apart from stable hyperthyroidism with about 90% sensitivity and roughly 81% specificity, and in testing the same model reached 80%/75%. In validation, progression to ophthalmopathy was predicted by the model with 70.59% sensitivity and nearly 75% specificity, a median of roughly 6 months before onset. TCR V-J signatures able to tell the groups apart were searched for in a discovery cohort of approximately 95 patients, of whom about 40 had Graves' ophthalmopathy and around 57 had stable Graves' hyperthyroidism. Whether ophthalmopathy could be predicted prospectively was tested in an independent validation cohort made up of under 20 hyperthyroidism patients plus 17 patients who later progressed to ophthalmopathy. The approximately 98 discovery patients were randomly divided into training and test sets at a 7:3 ratio. Thyroid tissue and blood T-cell repertoires from six Graves' hyperthyroidism patients were also compared in the study. After blood sampling, hyperthyroidism patients were treated with methimazole at a starting dose of 30 mg daily, and ophthalmopathy patients were treated with high-dose intravenous methylprednisolone. Libraries were constructed in a second round of multiplex PCR, after which size selection and purification were performed. Paired-end sequencing of the libraries was performed with 100 bp reads on an Illumina HiSeq2000. SOAPnuke was used to process the raw data, removing reads that contained adapters or uncalled bases, had a mean Phred below 15, or lacked an exact match to the constant primer or identifier. COPE v1.2.5 was used to merge high-quality paired reads, and clonotypes were defined as unique nucleotide sequences. Clonotypes were aligned to IMGT TRBV, TRBD and TRBJ reference segments using MiTCR v1.1. Only V-J combinations with frequency above 0.0001, covering approximately 99% of repertoires, were analysed. A TCS score was defined as the ratio between F50 (clonal expansion) and ExV (chaos), using BLOSUM62-based TCRdist between CDR3 peptides within each V-J. Welch's t-statistics and random forest reduced roughly 540 V-J features to 10 to 15, which were used in a naive Bayes classifier (R e1071). No statistical method was used to fix the sample size in advance, and group allocation was not hidden from the investigators. According to the paper, TCR Vbeta CDR3 sequencing was carried out on about 140 peripheral blood samples, which came from approximately 41 ophthalmopathy, around 75 hyperthyroidism and roughly 17 progressor patients.

This sequence uses TRBV29-1 and TRBJ2-1; TRBD2 lines up with 8 middle nucleotides. The sample consisted of peripheral blood mononuclear cells (PBMCs), taken at new diagnosis, from a patient treated with antithyroid drugs. This TCR derives from a man aged 18 to 29 with Graves disease. Donor details come from another sample of the same person, matched by shared clones. The nucleotide sequence is given as TGCAGCGTTCAGGGGTTAGAGCGGGGGTACAATGAGCAGTTTTTC. This codes for CSVQGLERGYNEQFF.